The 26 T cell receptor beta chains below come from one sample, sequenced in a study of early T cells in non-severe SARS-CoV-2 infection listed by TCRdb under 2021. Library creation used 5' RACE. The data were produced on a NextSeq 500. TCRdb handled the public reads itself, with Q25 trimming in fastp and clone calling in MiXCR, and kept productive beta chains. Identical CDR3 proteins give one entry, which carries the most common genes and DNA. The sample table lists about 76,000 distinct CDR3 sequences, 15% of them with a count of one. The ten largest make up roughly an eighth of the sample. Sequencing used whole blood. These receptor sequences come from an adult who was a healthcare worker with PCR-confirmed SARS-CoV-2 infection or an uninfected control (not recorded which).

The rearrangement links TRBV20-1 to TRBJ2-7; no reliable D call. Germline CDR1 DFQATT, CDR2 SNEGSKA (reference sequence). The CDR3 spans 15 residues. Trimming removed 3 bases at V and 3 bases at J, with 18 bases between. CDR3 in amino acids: CSARPHPGRYYEQYF. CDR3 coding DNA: TGCAGTGCTAGGCCCCACCCGGGCCGGTACTACGAGCAGTACTTC.

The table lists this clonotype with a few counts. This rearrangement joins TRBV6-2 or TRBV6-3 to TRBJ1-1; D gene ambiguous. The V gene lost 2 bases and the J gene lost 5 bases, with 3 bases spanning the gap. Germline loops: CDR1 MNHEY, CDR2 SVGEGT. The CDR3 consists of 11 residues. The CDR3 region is CASSYTTEAFF. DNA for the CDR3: TGTGCCAGCAGTTACACGACTGAAGCTTTCTTT.

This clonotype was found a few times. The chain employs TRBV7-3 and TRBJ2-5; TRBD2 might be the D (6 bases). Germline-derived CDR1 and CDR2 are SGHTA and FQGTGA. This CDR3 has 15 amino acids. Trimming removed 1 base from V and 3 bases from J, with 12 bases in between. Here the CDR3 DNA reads TGTGCCAGCAGCTTAAACGTAGCGGTGAAAGAGACCCAGTACTTC. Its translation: CASSLNVAVKETQYF.

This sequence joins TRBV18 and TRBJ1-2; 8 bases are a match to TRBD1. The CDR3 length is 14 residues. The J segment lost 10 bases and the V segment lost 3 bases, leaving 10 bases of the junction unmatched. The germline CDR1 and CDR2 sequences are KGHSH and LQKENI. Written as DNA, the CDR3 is TGTGCCAGCTCACCTCCGGGACAGGCCCATACCTACACCTTC. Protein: CASSPPGQAHTYTF.

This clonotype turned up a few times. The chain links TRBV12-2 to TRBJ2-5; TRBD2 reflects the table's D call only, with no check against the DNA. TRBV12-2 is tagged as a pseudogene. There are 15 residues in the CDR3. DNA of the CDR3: TGTGCAAGTCGCTTAGGTGGAGGGCCCTCGGAGACCCAGTACTTC. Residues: CASRLGGGPSETQYF.

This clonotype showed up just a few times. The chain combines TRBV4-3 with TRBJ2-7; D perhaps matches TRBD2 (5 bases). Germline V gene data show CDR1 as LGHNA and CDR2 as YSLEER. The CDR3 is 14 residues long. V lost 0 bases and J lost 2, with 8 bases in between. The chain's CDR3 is CASSQDPGTYEQYF. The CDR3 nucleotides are TGCGCCAGCAGCCAAGATCCCGGGACCTACGAGCAGTACTTC.

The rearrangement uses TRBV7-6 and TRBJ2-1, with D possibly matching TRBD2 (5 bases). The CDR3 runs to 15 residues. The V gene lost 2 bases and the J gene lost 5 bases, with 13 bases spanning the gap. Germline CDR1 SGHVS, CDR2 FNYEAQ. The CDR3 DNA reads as TGTGCCAGCAGCTTACCTCCTAGCAGAGACAATGAGCAGTTCTTC. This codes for CASSLPPSRDNEQFF.

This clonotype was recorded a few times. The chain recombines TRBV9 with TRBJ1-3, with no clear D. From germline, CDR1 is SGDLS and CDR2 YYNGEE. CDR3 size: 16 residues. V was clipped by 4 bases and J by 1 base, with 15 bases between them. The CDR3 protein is CASSPNGLSSGNTIYF. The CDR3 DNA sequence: TGTGCCAGCAGCCCTAACGGACTCTCTTCTGGAAACACCATATATTTT.

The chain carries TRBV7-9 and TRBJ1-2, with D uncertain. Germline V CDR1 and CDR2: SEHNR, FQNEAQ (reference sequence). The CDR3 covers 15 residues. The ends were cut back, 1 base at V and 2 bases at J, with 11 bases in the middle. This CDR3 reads CASSLDGGRNYGYTF. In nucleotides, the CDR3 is TGTGCCAGCAGCTTAGATGGCGGCAGAAACTATGGCTACACCTTC.

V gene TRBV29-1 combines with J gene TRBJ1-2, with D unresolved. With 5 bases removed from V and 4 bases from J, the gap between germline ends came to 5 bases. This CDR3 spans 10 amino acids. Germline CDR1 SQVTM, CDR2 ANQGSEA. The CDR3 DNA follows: TGCAGCGTTAACGGCTATGGCTACACCTTC. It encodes CSVNGYGYTF. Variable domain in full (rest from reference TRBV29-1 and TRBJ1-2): SAVISQKPSRDICQRGTSLTIQCQVDSQVTMMFWYRQQPGQSLTLIATANQGSEATYESGFVIDKFPISRPNLTFSTLTVSNMSPEDSSIYLCSVNGYGYTFGSGTRLTVV.

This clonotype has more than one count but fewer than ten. The CDR3 DNA reads TGTGCCAGCAGCTTAGATGGGAGAAAGAACACCGGGGAGCTGTTTTTT. This encodes CASSLDGRKNTGELFF. The chain joins TRBV7-2 to TRBJ2-2, with D possibly TRBD2 on 5 matching bases. Trimming removed 1 base at V and 1 base at J, with 10 bases between. Germline V lookup: CDR1 SGHTA, CDR2 FQGNSA. This CDR3 has 16 residues.

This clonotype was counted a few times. CDR3 sequence reads: CSAVSGRAYEQYF. Here the CDR3 DNA reads TGCAGCGCTGTGAGCGGGAGGGCCTACGAGCAGTACTTC. V usage is TRBV29-1 and J usage is TRBJ2-7; 10 bases agree with TRBD2. Germline V gene lookup returns CDR1 SQVTM and CDR2 ANQGSEA. The V gene end was trimmed by 7 bases and the J gene end by 2 bases; junction bases not matched to a gene: 5. There are 13 residues in the CDR3.

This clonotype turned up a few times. DNA of the CDR3: TGTGCCAGCAGACCATGGGAGGGGGCCAAAAACATTCAGTACTTC. Encoded protein: CASRPWEGAKNIQYF. This chain links TRBV6-2 or TRBV6-3 with TRBJ2-4; 7 bases agree with TRBD2. CDR1 and CDR2 from the germline V gene are MNHEY and SVGEGT. CDR3 length equals 15 residues. J gave up 1 base and V 6 bases, and 6 bases lay outside the gene matches.

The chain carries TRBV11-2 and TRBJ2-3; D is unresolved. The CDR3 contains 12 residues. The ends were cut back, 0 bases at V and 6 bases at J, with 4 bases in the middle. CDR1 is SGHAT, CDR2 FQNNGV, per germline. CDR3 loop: CASSLEQDTQYF. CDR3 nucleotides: TGTGCCAGCAGCTTAGAACAGGATACGCAGTATTTT.

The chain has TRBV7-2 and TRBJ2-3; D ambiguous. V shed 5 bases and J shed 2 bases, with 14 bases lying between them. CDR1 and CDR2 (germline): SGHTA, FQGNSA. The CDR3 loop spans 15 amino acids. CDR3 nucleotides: TGTGCCAGCAGCCTCTCCCTACTATCCACAGATACGCAGTATTTT. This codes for CASSLSLLSTDTQYF.

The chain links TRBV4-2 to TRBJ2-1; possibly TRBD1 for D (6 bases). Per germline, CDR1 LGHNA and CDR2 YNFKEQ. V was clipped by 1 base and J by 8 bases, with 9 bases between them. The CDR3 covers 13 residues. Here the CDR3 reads CASSQVQGYEQFF. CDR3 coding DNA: TGTGCCAGCAGCCAAGTACAGGGTTATGAGCAGTTCTTC.

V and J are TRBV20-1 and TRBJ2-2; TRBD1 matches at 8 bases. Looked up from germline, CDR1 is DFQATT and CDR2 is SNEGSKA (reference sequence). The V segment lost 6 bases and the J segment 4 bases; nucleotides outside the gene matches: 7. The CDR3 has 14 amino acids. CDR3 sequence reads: CSADRGSGTGELFF. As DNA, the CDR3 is TGCAGTGCCGACAGGGGTTCGGGCACCGGGGAGCTGTTTTTT.

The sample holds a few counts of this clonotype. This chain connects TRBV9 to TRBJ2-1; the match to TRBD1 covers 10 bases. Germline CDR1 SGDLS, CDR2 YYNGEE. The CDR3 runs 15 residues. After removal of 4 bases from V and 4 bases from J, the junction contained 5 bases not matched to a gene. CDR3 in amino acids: CASSFDRGRYNEQFF. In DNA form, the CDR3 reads TGTGCCAGCAGCTTTGACAGGGGGCGTTACAATGAGCAGTTCTTC. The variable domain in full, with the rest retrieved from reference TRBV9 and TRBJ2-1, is DSGVTQTPKHLITATGQRVTLRCSPRSGDLSVYWYQQSLDQGLQFLIQYYNGEERAKGNILERFSAQQFPDLHSELNLSSLELGDSALYFCASSFDRGRYNEQFFGPGTRLTVL.

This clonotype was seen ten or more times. Here the CDR3 reads CATSDPNYTEAFF. Written as DNA, the CDR3 is TGTGCCACCAGTGATCCTAATTACACTGAAGCTTTCTTT. The genes are TRBV24-1 and TRBJ1-1, with D hard to call. The CDR3 is made up of 13 amino acids. Germline V gene lookup returns CDR1 KGHDR and CDR2 SFDVKD. Trimming removed 3 bases at V and 3 bases at J, with 7 bases between.

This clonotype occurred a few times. This chain's CDR3 is CASSPRGGAGNTGELFF. The CDR3 nucleotides are TGTGCCAGCAGCCCACGGGGCGGGGCTGGGAACACCGGGGAGCTGTTTTTT. The V and J genes are TRBV5-4 and TRBJ2-2, with D perhaps TRBD2 (6 bases). The CDR3 is 17 amino acids. V was cut by 4 bases and J by 1 base, with 17 bases left in between. Germline lookup yields CDR1 SGHNT and CDR2 YYREEE (reference sequence).

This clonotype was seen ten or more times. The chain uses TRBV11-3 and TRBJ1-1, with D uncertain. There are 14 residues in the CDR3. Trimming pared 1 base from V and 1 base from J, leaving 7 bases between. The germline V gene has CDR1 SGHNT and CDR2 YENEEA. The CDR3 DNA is TGTGCCAGCAGCTTAGGTCCGGGGAACACTGAAGCTTTCTTT. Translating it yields CASSLGPGNTEAFF. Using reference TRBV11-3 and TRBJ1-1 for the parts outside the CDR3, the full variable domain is EAGVVQSPRYKIIEKKQPVAFWCNPISGHNTLYWYLQNLGQGPELLIRYENEEAVDDSQLPKDRFSAERLKGVDSTLKIQPAELGDSAVYLCASSLGPGNTEAFFGQGTRLTVV.

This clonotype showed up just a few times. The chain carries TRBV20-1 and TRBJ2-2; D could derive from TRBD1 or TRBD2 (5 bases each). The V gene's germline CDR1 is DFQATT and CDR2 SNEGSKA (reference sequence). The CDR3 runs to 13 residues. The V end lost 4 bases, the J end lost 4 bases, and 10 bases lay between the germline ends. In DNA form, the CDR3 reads TGCAGTGCTAACGGGGCTCTCACCGGGGAGCTGTTTTTT. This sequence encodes CSANGALTGELFF.

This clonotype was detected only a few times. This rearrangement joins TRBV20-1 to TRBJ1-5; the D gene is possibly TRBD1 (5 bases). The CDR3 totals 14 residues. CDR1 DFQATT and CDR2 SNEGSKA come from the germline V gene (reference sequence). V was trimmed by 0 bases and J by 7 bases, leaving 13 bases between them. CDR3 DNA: TGCAGTGCTAGAGATGCGGGGGGAAGCCAGCCCCAGCATTTT. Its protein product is CSARDAGGSQPQHF.

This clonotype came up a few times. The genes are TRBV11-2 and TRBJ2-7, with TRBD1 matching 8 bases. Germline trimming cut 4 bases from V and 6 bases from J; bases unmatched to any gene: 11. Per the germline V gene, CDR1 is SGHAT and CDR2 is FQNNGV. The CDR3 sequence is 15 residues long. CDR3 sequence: CASSSLLDRASEQYF. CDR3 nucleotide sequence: TGTGCCAGCAGCTCCCTGCTGGACAGGGCTTCCGAGCAGTACTTC.

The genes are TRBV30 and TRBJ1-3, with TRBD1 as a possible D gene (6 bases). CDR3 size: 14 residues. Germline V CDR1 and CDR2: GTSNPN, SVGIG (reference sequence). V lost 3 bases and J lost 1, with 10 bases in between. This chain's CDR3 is CAWRWDTSGNTIYF. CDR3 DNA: TGTGCCTGGAGATGGGACACTTCTGGAAACACCATATATTTT.

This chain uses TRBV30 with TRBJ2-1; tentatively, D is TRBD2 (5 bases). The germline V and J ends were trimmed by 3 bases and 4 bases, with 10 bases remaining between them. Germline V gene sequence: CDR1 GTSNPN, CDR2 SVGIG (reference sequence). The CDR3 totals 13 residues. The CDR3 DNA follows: TGTGCCTGGAGCGGGATTTCATACAATGAGCAGTTCTTC. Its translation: CAWSGISYNEQFF.